The 28 T cell receptor beta chains in this list originate from one sample, sequenced in a study of OX40 agonist ivuxolimab in advanced cancers. Method: immunoSEQ multiplex PCR; TCRdb's copy keeps in-frame clones and lacks some. The table lists approximately 100,000 clones, approximately 90% of them singletons. This specimen was CD4+ or CD8+ T cells sorted from blood, taken in a trial of the OX40 agonist ivuxolimab. These receptors originate from an adult with an advanced solid tumor such as melanoma, head and neck, liver or kidney cancer.

To note about this clone: The same CDR3 also results from other DNA sequences found in this sample. The chain uses TRBV28 and TRBJ1-2; D may be TRBD1 (6 bases). With 2 bases removed from V and 5 bases from J, the gap between germline ends came to 6 bases. CDR1 is MDHEN, CDR2 SYDVKM, per germline. The CDR3 extends over 12 amino acids. The CDR3 coding sequence is TGTGCCAGCAGTTTAAGGGGGTATGGCTACACCTTC. Its protein product is CASSLRGYGYTF.

The chain joins TRBV28 to TRBJ1-2, with 9 positions matching TRBD1. Looked up from germline, CDR1 is MDHEN and CDR2 is SYDVKM. The CDR3 covers 13 residues. Unmatched junction bases numbered 0, after V lost 3 bases and J lost 4 bases. CDR3 protein: CASSLDRGYGYTF. CDR3 sequence (DNA): TGTGCCAGCAGTTTGGACAGGGGCTATGGCTACACCTTC.

This chain uses TRBV9 with TRBJ2-5, with 12 bases matching TRBD2. Per the germline V gene, CDR1 is SGDLS and CDR2 is YYNGEE. The V gene end was trimmed by 0 bases and the J gene end by 5 bases; junction bases not matched to a gene: 5. The CDR3 has 16 amino acids. CDR3 in DNA: TGTGCCAGCAGCGTAGCTCTCCTAGCGGGGGGGGAGACCCAGTACTTC. Protein sequence: CASSVALLAGGETQYF.

The rearrangement uses TRBV30 and TRBJ1-1, with D uncertain. This CDR3 is 12 amino acids long. Trimming stripped 1 base from V and 9 bases from J, with 12 bases between. CDR1 and CDR2 from the germline V gene are GTSNPN and SVGIG (reference sequence). The CDR3 here is CAWSAGTYKAFF. The CDR3 nucleotides are TGTGCCTGGAGTGCGGGAACGTATAAAGCTTTCTTT. The variable domain in full, with the rest retrieved from reference TRBV30 and TRBJ1-1, is SQTIHQWPATLVQPVGSPLSLECTVEGTSNPNLYWYRQAAGRGLQLLFYSVGIGQISSEVPQNLSASRPQDRQFILSSKKLLLSDSGFYLCAWSAGTYKAFFGQGTRLTVV.

The chain combines TRBV25-1 with TRBJ2-5; TRBD2 matches 9 bases. From germline, CDR1 is MGHDK and CDR2 SYGVNS. This CDR3 has 15 amino acids. The V gene end was trimmed by 5 bases and the J gene end by 5 bases; junction bases not matched to a gene: 9. DNA for the CDR3: TGTGCCAGCAGTCAAACGGCGGGGGGGCCCGAGACCCAGTACTTC. This codes for CASSQTAGGPETQYF.

The rearrangement links TRBV4-2 to TRBJ2-7; D possibly uses TRBD1 or TRBD2 (5 bases each). In germline, CDR1 is LGHNA, CDR2 YNFKEQ. Deletions cut 6 bases from V and 4 bases from J, with 19 bases between. This CDR3 is built from 15 residues. The CDR3 reads CASRPGDGAGYEQYF. For the CDR3, the DNA is TGTGCCAGCAGGCCTGGGGATGGGGCGGGTTACGAGCAGTACTTC.

The chain couples TRBV2 to TRBJ1-6, with D possibly TRBD1 on 5 matching bases. The CDR3 contains 16 residues. V was clipped by 6 bases and J by 7 bases, with 19 bases between them. CDR1 and CDR2 (germline): SNHLY, FYNNEI. The CDR3, as DNA: TGTGCCAGCAGCGCCCCCGGGGGGGGGAGGAATTCACCCCTCCACTTT. Its protein is CASSAPGGGRNSPLHF.

V is TRBV7-2 and J is TRBJ1-2, with a tentative D call TRBD1 (5 bases). This CDR3 has 16 residues. Looked up from germline, CDR1 is SGHTA and CDR2 is FQGNSA. V lost 5 bases, J lost 4 bases, and 20 bases lay in between. Here the CDR3 reads CASSQTNQGEVYGYTF. The CDR3 DNA reads TGTGCCAGCAGCCAAACGAACCAGGGTGAGGTCTATGGCTACACCTTC.

The chain employs TRBV25-1 and TRBJ2-3, with TRBD2 matching over 10 bases. V was pared by 3 bases and J by 6 bases, with 6 bases of the junction left unmatched. This CDR3 is 15 amino acids long. From germline, CDR1 is MGHDK and CDR2 SYGVNS. CDR3 region: CASSEASGGSDTQYF. The CDR3 DNA reads as TGTGCCAGCAGTGAGGCTAGCGGGGGAAGTGATACGCAGTATTTT. Complete variable domain (other parts from reference TRBV25-1 and TRBJ2-3): EADIYQTPRYLVIGTGKKITLECSQTMGHDKMYWYQQDPGMELHLIHYSYGVNSTEKGDLSSESTVSRIRTEHFPLTLESARPSHTSQYLCASSEASGGSDTQYFGPGTRLTVL.

The rearrangement uses TRBV19 and TRBJ1-5; 7 nucleotides align to TRBD1. The CDR3 spans 15 residues. Germline V gives CDR1 LNHDA, CDR2 SQIVND (reference sequence). Losses at the gene ends were 6 bases for V and 3 bases for J; bases not matched to a gene: 8. The CDR3 nucleotides read TGTGCCAGTAGCTCTAGGGGACAGCTCAATCAGCCCCAGCATTTT. This encodes CASSSRGQLNQPQHF.

The chain joins TRBV27 to TRBJ1-5; 10 bases match TRBD1. Per germline, CDR1 MNHEY and CDR2 SMNVEV (reference sequence). The CDR3 runs 17 residues. J was trimmed by 1 base and V by 0 bases; bases with no gene match: 3. Here the CDR3 reads CASSLSRGQGSNQPQHF. The CDR3 coding sequence is TGTGCCAGCAGTTTATCCCGGGGACAGGGGAGCAATCAGCCCCAGCATTTT.

The V gene is TRBV7-9, the J gene TRBJ2-3, with 9 bases aligning to TRBD2. This CDR3 is built from 14 residues. Germline-derived CDR1 and CDR2 are SEHNR and FQNEAQ (reference sequence). J lost 6 bases, V lost 5 bases, and 6 bases had no gene match. The CDR3 here is CASSPGTSRDTQYF. The CDR3 DNA sequence: TGTGCCAGCAGCCCCGGGACTAGCAGGGATACGCAGTATTTT. The whole variable domain, remainder taken from reference TRBV7-9 and TRBJ2-3, is DTGVSQNPRHKITKRGQNVTFRCDPISEHNRLYWYRQTLGQGPEFLTYFQNEAQLEKSRLLSDRFSAERPKGSFSTLEIQRTEQGDSAMYLCASSPGTSRDTQYFGPGTRLTVL.

The rearrangement joins TRBV19 to TRBJ1-1; maybe TRBD1 (6 bases). The CDR3 covers 14 residues. Trimming shortened V by 5 bases and J by 3 bases, and 13 bases separated the two germline ends. The V gene's germline CDR1 is LNHDA and CDR2 SQIVND (reference sequence). CDR3 nucleotides: TGTGCCAGTAGTTTGGAGGGGGGGGACACTGAAGCTTTCTTT. Its protein product is CASSLEGGDTEAFF. Full variable domain (outside the CDR3, taken from reference TRBV19 and TRBJ1-1): DGGITQSPKYLFRKEGQNVTLSCEQNLNHDAMYWYRQDPGQGLRLIYYSQIVNDFQKGDIAEGYSVSREKKESFPLTVTSAQKNPTAFYLCASSLEGGDTEAFFGQGTRLTVV.

Turning to this clone: At one end, the junction sequence differs from germline, possibly due to a read error. V gene TRBV5-4 combines with J gene TRBJ1-2; a possible D gene is TRBD1 (6 bases). This CDR3 spans 14 amino acids. The germline V gene encodes CDR1 SGHNT and CDR2 YYREEE (reference sequence). The CDR3 is CASSQDQGNYGYTF. Here the CDR3 DNA reads TGCGCCAGCAGCCAAGACCAGGGGAACTATGGCTACACCTTC.

The J gene is TRBJ1-1, the V gene TRBV18; no clear D gene. The CDR3 runs 13 residues. Between the trimmed V and J ends, which lost 8 bases and 4 bases, there was a span of 14 bases. Germline V gene sequence: CDR1 KGHSH, CDR2 LQKENI. CDR3 residues: CASGQREGTEAFF. The CDR3 DNA is TGTGCCAGCGGCCAGAGGGAAGGCACTGAAGCTTTCTTT.

This sequence joins TRBV7-7 and TRBJ2-1; 7 positions agree with TRBD1. Germline loops: CDR1 SSHAT, CDR2 FNYEAQ (reference sequence). The CDR3 has 14 residues. V dropped 2 bases and J dropped 2; count of bases not matched to a gene: 0. CDR3 sequence: CASSLQGAYNEQFF. The CDR3, as DNA: TGTGCCAGCAGCTTACAGGGGGCCTACAATGAGCAGTTCTTC.

The V and J genes are TRBV10-3 and TRBJ1-3; 11 nucleotides line up with TRBD1. The CDR3 extends over 15 amino acids. The V and J ends lost 9 bases and 0 bases, in that order; junction bases with no gene match: 4. Germline V lookup: CDR1 ENHRY, CDR2 SYGVKD. The CDR3 here is CAIGQGANSGNTIYF. CDR3 bases: TGTGCCATAGGACAGGGGGCAAACTCTGGAAACACCATATATTTT.

The CDR3 here is CAWSPLETQYF. For the CDR3, the DNA is TGTGCCTGGAGTCCGTTGGAGACCCAGTACTTC. The V gene is TRBV30, the J gene TRBJ2-5, with unresolved D. CDR1 and CDR2 from the germline V gene are GTSNPN and SVGIG (reference sequence). V was trimmed by 2 bases and J by 5 bases, leaving 6 bases between them. CDR3 size: 11 residues. The full variable domain, rest sourced from reference TRBV30 and TRBJ2-5, is SQTIHQWPATLVQPVGSPLSLECTVEGTSNPNLYWYRQAAGRGLQLLFYSVGIGQISSEVPQNLSASRPQDRQFILSSKKLLLSDSGFYLCAWSPLETQYFGPGTRLLVL.

V usage is TRBV28 and J usage is TRBJ2-1, with TRBD2 matching over 9 bases. Germline values: CDR1 MDHEN, CDR2 SYDVKM. The CDR3 is 16 residues long. Trimming cost V 5 bases and J 4 bases; bases outside gene matches: 9. The CDR3 loop is CASSAEGLARYNEQFF. The CDR3 DNA is TGTGCCAGCAGTGCCGAGGGACTAGCTCGGTACAATGAGCAGTTCTTC.

The CDR3 DNA sequence: TGTGCCAGCAGCTTAGCGGGGGGCTACAATGAGCAGTTCTTC. It codes for CASSLAGGYNEQFF. V gene TRBV11-1 combines with J gene TRBJ2-1; the D gene is possibly TRBD2 (6 bases). This CDR3 has 14 residues. Germline V gives CDR1 SGHAT, CDR2 FQDESV (reference sequence). The V and J ends lost 0 bases and 3 bases respectively, with 6 bases between them.

The V gene is TRBV5-4, the J gene TRBJ1-2, with D perhaps matching TRBD1 (5 bases). CDR3 size: 14 residues. The ends were cut back, 1 base at V and 7 bases at J, with 14 bases in the middle. The V gene's germline CDR1 is SGHNT and CDR2 YYREEE (reference sequence). In DNA, the CDR3 is TGTGCCAGCAGCTTGCAGGCTTCAGGGATTGGCTACACCTTC. As protein: CASSLQASGIGYTF. Using reference TRBV5-4 and TRBJ1-2 for the parts outside the CDR3, the full variable domain is ETGVTQSPTHLIKTRGQQVTLRCSSQSGHNTVSWYQQALGQGPQFIFQYYREEENGRGNFPPRFSGLQFPNYSSELNVNALELDDSALYLCASSLQASGIGYTFGSGTRLTVV.

The rearrangement uses TRBV21-1 and TRBJ1-2; the table calls TRBD1, which could not be checked here. TRBV21-1 is assigned pseudogene status. CDR3 length: 15 amino acids. The CDR3 protein is CASSKVWGQVYGYTF. The CDR3 region has the DNA TGTGCCAGCAGCAAAGTATGGGGACAGGTCTATGGCTACACCTTC.

This sequence joins TRBV5-4 and TRBJ1-1, with D possibly being TRBD1 (6 bases). CDR1 and CDR2 from the germline V gene are SGHNT and YYREEE (reference sequence). The CDR3 is made up of 15 amino acids. Deletions cut 0 bases from V and 5 bases from J, with 14 bases between. The CDR3 here is CASSLARGAGTEAFF. CDR3 sequence (DNA): TGTGCCAGCAGCTTGGCGCGGGGGGCCGGGACTGAAGCTTTCTTT.

J is TRBJ2-5 and V is TRBV18; the D is unclear. This CDR3 contains 15 residues. CDR1 is KGHSH and CDR2 is LQKENI in the germline V gene. Trimming pared 3 bases from V and 5 bases from J, leaving 16 bases between. The CDR3 protein is CASSPLDRAPETQYF. CDR3 DNA sequence: TGTGCCAGCTCACCCTTGGATAGAGCACCGGAGACCCAGTACTTC.

This clone was found a few times. The chain recombines TRBV6-4 with TRBJ1-4, with 11 bases identical to TRBD1. Germline CDR1 and CDR2: MRHNA and SNTAGT. The trim removed 6 bases at V and 2 bases at J, leaving 2 bases unmatched. The CDR3 loop spans 15 amino acids. The CDR3, as DNA: TGTGCCAGCAGCAGGACAGGGGGCACTAATGAAAAACTGTTTTTT. Amino acids: CASSRTGGTNEKLFF.

This chain uses TRBV7-9 with TRBJ2-7, with a weak D call TRBD2 (7 bases). The V gene lost 2 bases and the J gene lost 2 bases, with 10 bases spanning the gap. This CDR3 contains 14 residues. Germline CDR1 and CDR2: SEHNR and FQNEAQ (reference sequence). The CDR3 reads CASSLNGGPYEQYF. The CDR3 DNA reads TGTGCCAGCAGCTTAAACGGGGGGCCCTACGAGCAGTACTTC.

Only a few counts were recorded for this clone. This sequence joins TRBV6-5 and TRBJ2-7; TRBD2 aligns across 9 bases. V was clipped by 2 bases and J by 0 bases; unmatched bases: 5. Germline V gene sequence: CDR1 MNHEY, CDR2 SVGAGI. There are 16 residues in the CDR3. This CDR3 reads CASSYGASGTSYEQYF. Written as DNA, the CDR3 is TGTGCCAGCAGTTACGGCGCTAGCGGGACCTCCTACGAGCAGTACTTC.

A remark on this clone: Distinct nucleotide sequences in the sample also encode this CDR3. The CDR3 protein is CASSTGQGNQPQHF. In DNA, the CDR3 is TGTGCCAGCAGCACCGGACAGGGGAATCAGCCCCAGCATTTT. The rearrangement joins TRBV28 to TRBJ1-5; 9 bases are a match to TRBD1. CDR1 and CDR2 from the germline V gene are MDHEN and SYDVKM. There are 14 residues in the CDR3. The V and J ends lost 6 bases and 4 bases, in that order; junction bases with no gene match: 4.